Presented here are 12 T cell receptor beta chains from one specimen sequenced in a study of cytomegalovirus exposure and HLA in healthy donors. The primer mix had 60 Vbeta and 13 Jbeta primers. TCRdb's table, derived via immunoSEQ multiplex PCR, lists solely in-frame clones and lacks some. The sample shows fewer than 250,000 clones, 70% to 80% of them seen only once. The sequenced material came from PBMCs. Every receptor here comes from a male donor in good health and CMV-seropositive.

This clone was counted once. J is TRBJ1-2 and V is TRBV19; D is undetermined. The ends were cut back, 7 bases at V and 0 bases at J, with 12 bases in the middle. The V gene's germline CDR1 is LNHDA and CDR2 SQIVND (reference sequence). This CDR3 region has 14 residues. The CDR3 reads CASTPVPANYGYTF. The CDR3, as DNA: TGTGCCAGTACCCCAGTCCCTGCTAACTATGGCTACACCTTC.

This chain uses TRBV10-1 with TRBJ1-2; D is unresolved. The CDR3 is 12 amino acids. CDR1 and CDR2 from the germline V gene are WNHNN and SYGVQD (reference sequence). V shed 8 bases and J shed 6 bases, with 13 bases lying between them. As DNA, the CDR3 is TGCGCCAGCCCCCCGAACGGGGATGGCTACACCTTC. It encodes CASPPNGDGYTF.

The CDR3 coding sequence is TGTGCCAGTAGTAATATCAGGGATCAGCCCCAGCATTTT. Translated, it gives CASSNIRDQPQHF. The gene calls are TRBV19 and TRBJ1-5; a weak D match, TRBD1 (5 bases). The CDR3 extends over 13 amino acids. Germline V gene lookup returns CDR1 LNHDA and CDR2 SQIVND (reference sequence). V dropped 4 bases and J dropped 5 bases, with 9 bases sitting between them.

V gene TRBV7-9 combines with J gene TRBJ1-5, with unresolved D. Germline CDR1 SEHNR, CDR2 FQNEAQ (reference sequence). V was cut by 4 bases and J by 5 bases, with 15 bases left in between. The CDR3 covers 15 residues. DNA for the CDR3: TGTGCCAGCAGCTCGATTGAGGGAGGCGATCAGCCCCAGCATTTT. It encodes CASSSIEGGDQPQHF.

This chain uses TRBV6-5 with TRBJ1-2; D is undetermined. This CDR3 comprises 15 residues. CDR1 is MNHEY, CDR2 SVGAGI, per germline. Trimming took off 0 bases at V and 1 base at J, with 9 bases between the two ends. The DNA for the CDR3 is TGTGCCAGCAGTTACTCTAGGCGGAGTAACTATGGCTACACCTTC. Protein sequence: CASSYSRRSNYGYTF.

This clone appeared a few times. In nucleotides, the CDR3 is TGTGCCAGCAGCTTGAAGACAGGGAACGGGCAGCCCCAGCATTTT. Protein product: CASSLKTGNGQPQHF. J is TRBJ1-5 and V is TRBV7-2, with 7 positions matching TRBD1. The V segment lost 3 bases and the J segment 7 bases; nucleotides outside the gene matches: 9. The CDR3 loop spans 15 amino acids. The V gene's germline CDR1 is SGHTA and CDR2 FQGNSA. The whole variable domain, filled in from reference TRBV7-2 and TRBJ1-5, reads GAGVSQSPSNKVTEKGKDVELRCDPISGHTALYWYRQSLGQGLEFLIYFQGNSAPDKSGLPSDRFSAERTGGSVSTLTIQRTQQEDSAVYLCASSLKTGNGQPQHFGDGTRLSIL.

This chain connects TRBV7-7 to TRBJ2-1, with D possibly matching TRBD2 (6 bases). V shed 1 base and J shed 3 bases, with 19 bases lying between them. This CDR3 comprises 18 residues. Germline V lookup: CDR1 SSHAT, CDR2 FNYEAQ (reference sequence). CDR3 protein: CASSLVRLLIGGYNEQFF. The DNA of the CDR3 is TGTGCCAGCAGCTTAGTGCGTCTCTTAATCGGGGGCTACAATGAGCAGTTCTTC. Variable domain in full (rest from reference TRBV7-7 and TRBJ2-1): GAGVSQSPRYKVTKRGQDVTLRCDPISSHATLYWYQQALGQGPEFLTYFNYEAQPDKSGLPSDRFSAERPEGSISTLTIQRTEQRDSAMYRCASSLVRLLIGGYNEQFFGPGTRLTVL.

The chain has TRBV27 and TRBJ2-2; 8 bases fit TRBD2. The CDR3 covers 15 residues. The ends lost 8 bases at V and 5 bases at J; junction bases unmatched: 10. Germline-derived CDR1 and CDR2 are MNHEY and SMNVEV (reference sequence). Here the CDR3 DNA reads TGTGCCAGCTGCACACAGCGGGGGTGGACCGGGGAGCTGTTTTTT. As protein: CASCTQRGWTGELFF.

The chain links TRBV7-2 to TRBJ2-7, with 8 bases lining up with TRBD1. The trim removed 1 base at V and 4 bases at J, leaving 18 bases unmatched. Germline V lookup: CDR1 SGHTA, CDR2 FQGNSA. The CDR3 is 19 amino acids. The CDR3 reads CASSLGRRGPMSRNYEQYF. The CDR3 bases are TGTGCCAGCAGCTTAGGTCGCAGGGGGCCTATGTCTCGAAATTACGAGCAGTACTTC.

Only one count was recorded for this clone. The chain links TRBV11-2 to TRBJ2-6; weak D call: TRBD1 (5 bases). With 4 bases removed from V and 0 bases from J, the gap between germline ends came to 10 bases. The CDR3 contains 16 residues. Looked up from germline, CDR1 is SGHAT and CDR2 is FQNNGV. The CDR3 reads CASSSTGSSGANVLTF. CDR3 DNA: TGTGCCAGCAGCTCCACAGGTTCCTCTGGGGCCAACGTCCTGACTTTC.

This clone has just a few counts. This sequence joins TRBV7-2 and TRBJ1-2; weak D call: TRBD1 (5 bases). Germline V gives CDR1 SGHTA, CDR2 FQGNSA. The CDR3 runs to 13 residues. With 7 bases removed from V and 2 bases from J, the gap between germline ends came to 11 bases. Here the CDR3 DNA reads TGTGCCAGCACCGGGACTATGAACTATGGCTACACCTTC. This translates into CASTGTMNYGYTF.

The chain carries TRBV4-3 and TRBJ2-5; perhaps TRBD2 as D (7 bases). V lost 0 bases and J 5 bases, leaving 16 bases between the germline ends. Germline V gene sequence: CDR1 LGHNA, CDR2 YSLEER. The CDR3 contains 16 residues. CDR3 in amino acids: CASSQDSGGARETQYF. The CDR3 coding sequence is TGCGCCAGCAGCCAAGATAGTGGGGGGGCGAGGGAGACCCAGTACTTC.